This is a list of T cell receptor beta chains from one sample in a study of spatial heterogeneity in lung cancer. Each CDR3 protein gets one entry after TCRdb re-called the 5' RACE reads with MiXCR. The table lists roughly 70,000 distinct CDR3 sequences, about an eighth of them singletons. Sequencing was performed on PBMCs, taken at surgery. The origin of the receptors is a male donor with early-stage non-small cell lung cancer. CDR3s include the opening cysteine and the closing phenylalanine or tryptophan. Fields, in order: CDR3 DNA, CDR3 protein, V gene, J gene, clone size, D gene. A D gene is named only where the DNA matches it firmly. Some rows mark clone size as missing; the rest say once, few, many or name a class of expanded clone.

CDR3 DNA: TGTGCCACCCGGCGGGTGAACACTGAAGCTTTCTTT; CDR3 protein: CATRRVNTEAFF; V gene: TRBV6-2/TRBV6-3; J gene: TRBJ1-1; clone size: many; D gene: .
CDR3 DNA: TGTGCCACCGTCCCCACAACAGAATACACCTACGAGCAGTACTTC; CDR3 protein: CATVPTTEYTYEQYF; V gene: TRBV28; J gene: TRBJ2-7; clone size: .; D gene: .
CDR3 DNA: TGTGCCAGTAGTATTGGGTTGGGGGCCCTGAACACTGAAGCTTTCTTT; CDR3 protein: CASSIGLGALNTEAFF; V gene: TRBV19; J gene: TRBJ1-1; clone size: .; D gene: .
CDR3 DNA: TGCAGTGCTAGCGGCGCTAGCGGGCCTTACGAGCAGTACTTC; CDR3 protein: CSASGASGPYEQYF; V gene: TRBV20-1; J gene: TRBJ2-7; clone size: .; D gene: TRBD2
CDR3 DNA: TGTGCCAGCAAAGTAGGACTAGCGGGAGGAACCTACAATGAGCAGTTCTTC; CDR3 protein: CASKVGLAGGTYNEQFF; V gene: TRBV27; J gene: TRBJ2-1; clone size: many; D gene: TRBD2
CDR3 DNA: TGTGCCAGCAGGTCGAACACTGAAGCTTTCTTT; CDR3 protein: CASRSNTEAFF; V gene: TRBV12-3/TRBV12-4; J gene: TRBJ1-1; clone size: few; D gene: .
CDR3 DNA: TGCGCCAGCAGCCGGACAGGGGATGAGAATCAGCCCCAGCATTTT; CDR3 protein: CASSRTGDENQPQHF; V gene: TRBV5-1; J gene: TRBJ1-5; clone size: .; D gene: TRBD1
CDR3 DNA: TGTGCCAGTTTACCGGGACAGGGATCAACCTACGAGCAGTACTTC; CDR3 protein: CASLPGQGSTYEQYF; V gene: TRBV28; J gene: TRBJ2-7; clone size: .; D gene: TRBD1
CDR3 DNA: TGTGCCAGCAGCCTCCAGGGTTTACACACTGAAGCTTTCTTT; CDR3 protein: CASSLQGLHTEAFF; V gene: TRBV4-2; J gene: TRBJ1-1; clone size: few; D gene: .
CDR3 DNA: TGTGCCATCAGTGGCGTCTTCACAGATACGCAGTATTTT; CDR3 protein: CAISGVFTDTQYF; V gene: TRBV10-3; J gene: TRBJ2-3; clone size: few; D gene: .
CDR3 DNA: TGTGCCACCAGTCACACTATAAAGAGGGTTGAGCAGTTCTTC; CDR3 protein: CATSHTIKRVEQFF; V gene: TRBV15; J gene: TRBJ2-1; clone size: many; D gene: .
CDR3 DNA: TGTGCCAGCAGCTGGACCCAATGGGGCACTGAAGCTTTCTTT; CDR3 protein: CASSWTQWGTEAFF; V gene: TRBV5-6; J gene: TRBJ1-1; clone size: many; D gene: .
CDR3 DNA: TGCAGTGCAACGGAAGCAACTAATGAAAAACTGTTTTTT; CDR3 protein: CSATEATNEKLFF; V gene: TRBV20-1; J gene: TRBJ1-4; clone size: few; D gene: .
CDR3 DNA: TGTGCCAGCAGTATCGGAGAGATCTACGAGCAGTACTTC; CDR3 protein: CASSIGEIYEQYF; V gene: TRBV27; J gene: TRBJ2-7; clone size: .; D gene: .
CDR3 DNA: TGTGCCAGCAGTCCAGAGTCTGTTGATGAGCAGTTCTTC; CDR3 protein: CASSPESVDEQFF; V gene: TRBV5-6; J gene: TRBJ2-1; clone size: few; D gene: .
CDR3 DNA: TGTGCCAGCAGTTTGGGAGCGGGAGTCCCCGGGGAGCTGTTTTTT; CDR3 protein: CASSLGAGVPGELFF; V gene: TRBV12-3/TRBV12-4; J gene: TRBJ2-2; clone size: .; D gene: TRBD2
CDR3 DNA: TGCGCCAGCAGCCAAGACGGCGGGTACACAGATACGCAGTATTTT; CDR3 protein: CASSQDGGYTDTQYF; V gene: TRBV4-1; J gene: TRBJ2-3; clone size: many; D gene: .
CDR3 DNA: TGTGCCAGCAGCCAGGGTTCGGGCACGGGGGAGCTGTTTTTT; CDR3 protein: CASSQGSGTGELFF; V gene: TRBV3-1; J gene: TRBJ2-2; clone size: few; D gene: .
CDR3 DNA: TGTGCCAGCAGTCCGGGACGGTACTCCTACGAGCAGTACTTC; CDR3 protein: CASSPGRYSYEQYF; V gene: TRBV12-3/TRBV12-4; J gene: TRBJ2-7; clone size: .; D gene: .
CDR3 DNA: TGTGCCAGCAGTTTAGGACCTATGAAGGGGGCCGTCTATGGCTACACCTTC; CDR3 protein: CASSLGPMKGAVYGYTF; V gene: TRBV12-3/TRBV12-4; J gene: TRBJ1-2; clone size: .; D gene: TRBD1
CDR3 DNA: TGTGCCTGGAGGACACACCTAGGGAACGGGAACACTGAAGCTTTCTTT; CDR3 protein: CAWRTHLGNGNTEAFF; V gene: TRBV30; J gene: TRBJ1-1; clone size: .; D gene: .
CDR3 DNA: TGTGCCAGCATCAGACAGGGGGCGCAGTACAATGAGCAGTTCTTC; CDR3 protein: CASIRQGAQYNEQFF; V gene: TRBV12-3/TRBV12-4; J gene: TRBJ2-1; clone size: .; D gene: TRBD1
CDR3 DNA: TGCAGTGCTAGGGAGGTAGGAGGGCACCTGAACACTGAAGCTTTCTTT; CDR3 protein: CSAREVGGHLNTEAFF; V gene: TRBV20-1; J gene: TRBJ1-1; clone size: many; D gene: .
CDR3 DNA: TGTGCCAGCTCACCACAGGTAAACGAGCAGTACTTC; CDR3 protein: CASSPQVNEQYF; V gene: TRBV18; J gene: TRBJ2-7; clone size: .; D gene: .
CDR3 DNA: TGTGCCAGCAGCCGACCAGCAGGGGAGACCAAAAACATTCAGTACTTC; CDR3 protein: CASSRPAGETKNIQYF; V gene: TRBV5-5; J gene: TRBJ2-4; clone size: many; D gene: .
CDR3 DNA: TGTGCCAGTAGTCCCTTGTTAGGACAGGGCTACGAGCAGTACTTC; CDR3 protein: CASSPLLGQGYEQYF; V gene: TRBV19; J gene: TRBJ2-7; clone size: few; D gene: TRBD1
CDR3 DNA: TGTGCCAGCAGCCCGCCCGGGATCTCGACATACGAGCAGTACTTC; CDR3 protein: CASSPPGISTYEQYF; V gene: TRBV7-9; J gene: TRBJ2-7; clone size: .; D gene: .
CDR3 DNA: TGTGCCAGCAGTCCGAGTGGCAGGGGCTACGAGCAGTACTTC; CDR3 protein: CASSPSGRGYEQYF; V gene: TRBV27; J gene: TRBJ2-7; clone size: .; D gene: .
CDR3 DNA: TGTGCCAGCAGTGAAGGTCCCTCCTACGTCAATGAGCAGTTCTTC; CDR3 protein: CASSEGPSYVNEQFF; V gene: TRBV2; J gene: TRBJ2-1; clone size: many; D gene: .
CDR3 DNA: TGTGCCACCAGCAGAGCCCCCCCTCAGGGAAATCAGCCCCAGCATTTT; CDR3 protein: CATSRAPPQGNQPQHF; V gene: TRBV15; J gene: TRBJ1-5; clone size: many; D gene: .
CDR3 DNA: TGTGCCAGCAGTCTTGACAGGGGAGGAAGTGAGACCCAGTACTTC; CDR3 protein: CASSLDRGGSETQYF; V gene: TRBV7-2; J gene: TRBJ2-5; clone size: few; D gene: TRBD1
CDR3 DNA: TGTGCCAGCAGTTTAGAGGCTAGCGGGAGTAATGAGCAGTTCTTC; CDR3 protein: CASSLEASGSNEQFF; V gene: TRBV27; J gene: TRBJ2-1; clone size: many; D gene: TRBD2
CDR3 DNA: TGTGCCAGCAGGCAGCAGACAGCAGGAGATTCACCCCTCCACTTT; CDR3 protein: CASRQQTAGDSPLHF; V gene: TRBV27; J gene: TRBJ1-6; clone size: few; D gene: .
CDR3 DNA: TGTGCCAGCAGTCGGGGAGGGTTGGGTTCCGAGCAGTACTTC; CDR3 protein: CASSRGGLGSEQYF; V gene: TRBV27; J gene: TRBJ2-7; clone size: many; D gene: TRBD2
CDR3 DNA: TGTGCCACCAGTGATCCTTCAGGGAAGAGCACAGATACGCAGTATTTT; CDR3 protein: CATSDPSGKSTDTQYF; V gene: TRBV24-1; J gene: TRBJ2-3; clone size: few; D gene: .
CDR3 DNA: TGTGCCAGCAGTTTAGCGGGAGTATCAGGGGGCTATCAGCCCCAGCATTTT; CDR3 protein: CASSLAGVSGGYQPQHF; V gene: TRBV12-3/TRBV12-4; J gene: TRBJ1-5; clone size: .; D gene: TRBD1
CDR3 DNA: TGTGCCAGCAGCCAGAGACGTCGGGGGACCTTACTAGCGGGAGCGAACTACGAGCAGTACTTC; CDR3 protein: CASSQRRRGTLLAGANYEQYF; V gene: TRBV11-2; J gene: TRBJ2-7; clone size: many; D gene: TRBD2